These 8 T cell receptor beta chains share one sample of origin, sequenced in a study of control samples from healthy donors and cancer patients. Profiled with immunoSEQ multiplex PCR; TCRdb holds only in-frame clones, not every one. The profile shows about 150,000 clones, roughly 89% of them singletons. The specimen was blood. These receptor sequences come from a man aged 30-40 years in good health.

V usage is TRBV7-8 and J usage is TRBJ2-1, with 7 bases lining up with TRBD2. The CDR3 covers 13 residues. The V gene end was trimmed by 6 bases and the J gene end by 10 bases; junction bases not matched to a gene: 9. Germline CDR1 SGHVS, CDR2 FQNEAQ. The CDR3 coding sequence is TGTGCCAGCAGATCCCGGGCGCGGGGGGAGCAGTTCTTC. Amino acid sequence: CASRSRARGEQFF.

The gene calls are TRBV4-1 and TRBJ1-3; D uncertain. CDR1 is MGHRA and CDR2 is YSYEKL in the germline V gene. V was clipped by 0 bases and J by 1 base, with 10 bases between them. The CDR3 runs 16 residues. The CDR3 DNA follows: TGCGCCAGCAGCCAAGATGGGATCGAATCTGGAAACACCATATATTTT. Translating gives CASSQDGIESGNTIYF.

This clone was picked up a small number of times. This rearrangement joins TRBV6-5 to TRBJ1-5; 7 nucleotides line up with TRBD1. Per germline, CDR1 MNHEY and CDR2 SVGAGI. V dropped 8 bases and J dropped 3; count of bases not matched to a gene: 10. This CDR3 has 15 residues. CDR3 bases: TGTGCCAGCGGCCCGGTGGGACAGCACAATCAGCCCCAGCATTTT. Amino acid sequence: CASGPVGQHNQPQHF.

This clone was found once. CDR3 in DNA: TGCAGTGCTCTGACTAGTTACGAGCAGTACTTC. Protein sequence: CSALTSYEQYF. The V and J genes are TRBV20-1 and TRBJ2-7, with a tentative D call TRBD2 (6 bases). Trimming removed 5 bases at V and 4 bases at J, with 9 bases between. Germline V gene lookup returns CDR1 DFQATT and CDR2 SNEGSKA (reference sequence). This CDR3 has 11 amino acids.

V gene TRBV5-1 combines with J gene TRBJ2-1; TRBD2 matches at 7 bases. The CDR3 consists of 15 residues. Trimming at V came to 0 bases and at J to 9 bases, leaving 9 bases not matched to a gene. The germline V gene encodes CDR1 SGHRS and CDR2 YFSETQ. In DNA form, the CDR3 reads TGCGCCAGCAGCTTGGATGCGGGAGAGTGGGGTGAGCAGTTCTTC. Translation: CASSLDAGEWGEQFF.

This chain joins TRBV5-1 and TRBJ2-2; 8 bases line up with TRBD1. CDR1 SGHRS and CDR2 YFSETQ come from the germline V gene. V gave up 0 bases and J gave up 1 base; unmatched junction bases: 2. The CDR3 length is 16 residues. CDR3 protein: CASSLVGTGNTGELFF. The CDR3 DNA is TGCGCCAGCAGCTTGGTAGGGACAGGGAACACCGGGGAGCTGTTTTTT.

The chain couples TRBV5-4 to TRBJ2-7, with a tentative D call TRBD2 (6 bases). Germline values: CDR1 SGHNT, CDR2 YYREEE (reference sequence). V dropped 0 bases and J dropped 0 bases, with 10 bases sitting between them. CDR3 length: 15 amino acids. The CDR3 spells CASSLAGGNSYEQYF. Written as DNA, the CDR3 is TGTGCCAGCAGCTTGGCCGGAGGGAACTCCTACGAGCAGTACTTC.

This clone appeared a single time. This chain joins TRBV14 and TRBJ1-4, with D possibly matching TRBD1 (5 bases). The CDR3 extends over 16 amino acids. V was shortened by 4 bases and J by 0 bases, with 12 bases between the two germline ends. Germline assignment: CDR1 SGHDN and CDR2 FVKESK. The chain's CDR3 is CASSPPGVATNEKLFF. The CDR3 nucleotides are TGTGCCAGCAGCCCTCCGGGGGTTGCAACTAATGAAAAACTGTTTTTT.